These 20 T cell receptor beta chains came from one sample sequenced in a study of post-analysis software for immune sequencing data. Study-wide points: Five TRBV segments, including TRBV5-6, TRBV5-1 and TRBV20-1, were more frequent in patients than controls.

The TCR beta cDNA libraries carried unique molecular identifiers. TCRdb re-analysed the PCR reads in MiXCR, keeping a single row per CDR3 protein. The sample consists of some 690,000 distinct CDR3 sequences, just under 30% of them appearing once. Antigens of these TCRs are unknown. The sample taken for sequencing was blood. The receptors were gathered from a girl between 10 and 17 years old with multiple sclerosis.

This clonotype showed up just a few times. In DNA form, the CDR3 reads TGTGCCACCACCTCAGGCGGGGCTAGCGGGAGTAGAGAGCAGTTCTTC. This codes for CATTSGGASGSREQFF. The chain recombines TRBV24-1 with TRBJ2-1; 10 positions agree with TRBD2. V lost 8 bases to trimming and J lost 10 bases; unmatched junction nucleotides: 16. The length of the CDR3 is 16 residues. CDR1 and CDR2 (germline): KGHDR, SFDVKD.

The CDR3 here is CASSARDRRQETQYF. CDR3 in DNA: TGTGCCAGCAGCGCCCGGGACAGGCGCCAAGAGACCCAGTACTTC. The rearrangement uses TRBV7-9 and TRBJ2-5; 8 bases are a match to TRBD1. The J segment lost 1 base and the V segment lost 5 bases, leaving 6 bases of the junction unmatched. The CDR3 runs to 15 residues. The germline CDR1 and CDR2 sequences are SEHNR and FQNEAQ (reference sequence). The full variable domain, in which reference TRBV7-9 and TRBJ2-5 provide the parts outside the CDR3, is DTGVSQNPRHKITKRGQNVTFRCDPISEHNRLYWYRQTLGQGPEFLTYFQNEAQLEKSRLLSDRFSAERPKGSFSTLEIQRTEQGDSAMYLCASSARDRRQETQYFGPGTRLLVL.

This clonotype was found many times. CDR3 DNA: TGTGCCAGCAGCTTGAGCCAGGGGGTCTACAATGAGCAGTTCTTC. This sequence encodes CASSLSQGVYNEQFF. The genes are TRBV7-9 and TRBJ2-1, with 7 bases that match TRBD1. The junction had 5 bases not matched to a gene; V was cut back by 3 bases and J by 3 bases. CDR3 length: 15 amino acids. Germline CDR1 is SEHNR and CDR2 is FQNEAQ (reference sequence).

This chain joins TRBV20-1 and TRBJ2-3; D is uncertain. Trimming shortened V by 2 bases and J by 5 bases, and 5 bases separated the two germline ends. This CDR3 region has 11 residues. Germline values: CDR1 DFQATT, CDR2 SNEGSKA (reference sequence). The CDR3 loop reads CSARQIDTQYF. Written as DNA, the CDR3 is TGCAGTGCTAGACAGATAGATACGCAGTATTTT.

CDR3 coding DNA: TGTGCCAGCAGTGAAGACCCGACAGGGGGGTCCCACAATGAGCAGTTCTTC. Protein product: CASSEDPTGGSHNEQFF. The chain links TRBV6-1 to TRBJ2-1; 9 bases fit TRBD1. Trimming removed 1 base from V and 5 bases from J; junction bases left unmatched: 9. Per germline, CDR1 MNHNS and CDR2 SASEGT. The length of the CDR3 is 17 residues.

The rearrangement joins TRBV6-2 or TRBV6-3 to TRBJ2-1; the D call may be TRBD1 or TRBD2 (5 bases each). The germline V and J ends were trimmed by 6 bases and 13 bases, with 16 bases remaining between them. This CDR3 has 12 residues. Germline V CDR1 and CDR2: MNHEY, SVGEGT. The CDR3 DNA reads TGTGCCAGCAGCCCAAGGGACGGCCCCCAGTTCTTC. It codes for CASSPRDGPQFF.

This clonotype was recorded at least ten times. This chain connects TRBV4-3 to TRBJ1-2, with D possibly matching TRBD1 (5 bases). CDR1 is LGHNA and CDR2 is YSLEER in the germline V gene. V was cut by 1 base and J by 2 bases, with 11 bases left in between. The CDR3 has 15 amino acids. The CDR3 loop is CASSQGLRDNYGYTF. The CDR3 DNA follows: TGCGCCAGCAGCCAAGGACTGCGGGACAACTATGGCTACACCTTC.

A few counts support this clonotype. V gene TRBV28 combines with J gene TRBJ2-7; TRBD2 might be the D (5 bases). Trimming left V 1 base short and J 2 bases short, with 12 bases between. The CDR3 has 15 residues. Germline V lookup: CDR1 MDHEN, CDR2 SYDVKM. This CDR3 is CASSLYQDGTYEQYF. The CDR3 nucleotides are TGTGCCAGCAGTTTATACCAGGACGGGACCTACGAGCAGTACTTC.

On this clonotype itself: Since a much larger clone is just one base distant, this may be a read error. The V and J genes are TRBV29-1 and TRBJ2-1; D call uncertain. The CDR3 length is 14 residues. The V gene's germline CDR1 is SQVTM and CDR2 ANQGSEA. CDR3 nucleotide sequence: TGCAGCTCCCAAATGGTACGCGGCTACAATGGGCAGTTCTTC. This gives the protein CSSQMVRGYNGQFF.

This clonotype came up a few times. V gene TRBV25-1 combines with J gene TRBJ2-7, with a weak D call TRBD1 (6 bases). The CDR3 loop spans 12 amino acids. Germline lookup yields CDR1 MGHDK and CDR2 SYGVNS. Trimming shortened V by 8 bases and J by 2 bases, and 10 bases separated the two germline ends. The CDR3 loop reads CASGGHPYEQYF. Written as DNA, the CDR3 is TGTGCCAGCGGGGGACACCCCTACGAGCAGTACTTC.

Details on this clonotype: No DNA is shown, since the ends of the CDR3 on it are uncertain; the CDR3 is the one TCRdb lists. V gene TRBV21-1 combines with J gene TRBJ2-7; the D call in the table, TRBD1, was not verified against the DNA. TRBV21-1 is a recognized pseudogene. From its first to its last residue, the CDR3 has 16 amino acids. The CDR3 is CASSNWGQGATYEQYF.

This clonotype was counted only a few times. V and J are TRBV12-3 or TRBV12-4 and TRBJ2-7, with 8 positions matching TRBD1. The CDR3 sequence is 12 residues long. The J segment lost 11 bases and the V segment lost 0 bases, leaving 3 bases of the junction unmatched. The DNA of the CDR3 is TGTGCCAGCAGTTTAGCTCAGGGGGCGGAGTACTTC. Amino acid sequence: CASSLAQGAEYF.

This clonotype was seen only once. The genes are TRBV15 and TRBJ1-2; D gene ambiguous. Looked up from germline, CDR1 is LNHNV and CDR2 is YYDKDF (reference sequence). The CDR3 has 12 residues. V lost 8 bases and J 0 bases, leaving 7 bases between the germline ends. Here the CDR3 DNA reads TGTGCCACCCTAGCTGCTAACTATGGCTACACCTTC. It codes for CATLAANYGYTF.

The chain carries TRBV28 and TRBJ1-2; D is possibly TRBD1 (5 bases). The germline CDR1 and CDR2 sequences are MDHEN and SYDVKM. V lost 6 bases and J lost 4, with 18 bases in between. The CDR3 runs 15 residues. The DNA of the CDR3 is TGTGCCAGCAGATCCGGAGCAGGGCTTATCTATGGCTACACCTTC. Translation gives CASRSGAGLIYGYTF.

This rearrangement joins TRBV9 to TRBJ2-3; D may be TRBD2 (6 bases). The CDR3 has 15 amino acids. Deletions cut 0 bases from V and 5 bases from J, with 13 bases between. The germline V gene encodes CDR1 SGDLS and CDR2 YYNGEE. CDR3 amino acids: CASSVVVGGRDTQYF. CDR3 nucleotide sequence: TGTGCCAGCAGCGTAGTAGTGGGAGGTAGAGATACGCAGTATTTT.

This clonotype was counted at least ten times. This rearrangement joins TRBV7-2 to TRBJ2-1; TRBD2 aligns across 11 bases. This CDR3 contains 15 residues. Germline V gene lookup returns CDR1 SGHTA and CDR2 FQGNSA. The V segment lost 0 bases and the J segment 6 bases; nucleotides outside the gene matches: 1. The CDR3: CASSLALAGGNEQFF. CDR3 nucleotides: TGTGCCAGCAGCTTAGCCCTAGCGGGGGGCAATGAGCAGTTCTTC.

This clonotype was picked up a small number of times. The gene calls are TRBV6-6 and TRBJ2-3; TRBD2 aligns across 8 bases. This CDR3 spans 16 amino acids. The germline gives CDR1 MNHNY, CDR2 SVGAGI (reference sequence). The J segment lost 3 bases and the V segment lost 6 bases, leaving 11 bases of the junction unmatched. The CDR3 loop reads CASSAGRGQGTDTQYF. The DNA for the CDR3 is TGTGCCAGCAGCGCCGGGAGGGGCCAGGGTACAGATACGCAGTATTTT.

This clonotype showed up just a few times. The chain recombines TRBV27 with TRBJ1-2; 8 bases match TRBD1. The J segment lost 8 bases and the V segment lost 3 bases, leaving 8 bases of the junction unmatched. Germline lookup yields CDR1 MNHEY and CDR2 SMNVEV (reference sequence). CDR3 size: 14 residues. CDR3 DNA: TGTGCCAGCAGTTTTCTGGCAGGGGGCGTAGGCTACACCTTC. It codes for CASSFLAGGVGYTF.

CDR3 nucleotide sequence: TGCAGTGCGGCGACAGGGGTAGATCAGCCCCAGCATTTT. Amino acid sequence: CSAATGVDQPQHF. The chain joins TRBV20-1 to TRBJ1-5; 8 nucleotides match TRBD1. CDR1 is DFQATT, CDR2 SNEGSKA, per germline (reference sequence). J lost 5 bases, V lost 6 bases, and 6 bases had no gene match. This CDR3 region has 13 residues.

The V call is TRBV20-1, the J call TRBJ1-2; maybe TRBD1 (6 bases). This CDR3 is built from 14 residues. Germline V gene lookup returns CDR1 DFQATT and CDR2 SNEGSKA (reference sequence). V gave up 6 bases and J gave up 4 bases, with 18 bases separating them. The CDR3, as DNA: TGCAGTGCGGCAGCTACAGGGAAGACCTATGGCTACACCTTC. It translates to CSAAATGKTYGYTF.